The text below deals with one T cell receptor beta chain. Its antigen is undetermined. Trimming removed 2 bases at V and 0 bases at J, with 5 bases between. This CDR3 is built from 14 residues. CDR1 and CDR2 from the germline V gene are KGHSH and LQKENI. Assay: immunoSEQ multiplex PCR; the TCRdb copy retains only in-frame clones and omits some. The table lists nearly 70,000 clones, around 83% of them singletons, with about 1.5% in the top ten. The record originates from a study of OX40 agonist ivuxolimab in advanced cancers. Study context: Ivuxolimab, an agonistic anti-OX40 (CD134) antibody, was given to patients. Administration of intravenous ivuxolimab to patients occurred every 2 weeks at 0.01 to 10 mg/kg. Overall study findings and caveats: Patients who responded partially at 0.1-3.0 mg/kg showed clonal expansion ranking among the lowest.

The sequence came from an adult with an advanced solid tumor such as melanoma, head and neck, liver or kidney cancer. The sequencing used CD4+ or CD8+ T cells sorted from blood, collected in a trial of the OX40 agonist ivuxolimab. This rearrangement joins TRBV18 to TRBJ1-5; D unclear. The CDR3 DNA sequence: TGTGCCAGCTCACCAGTCAATAGCAATCAGCCCCAGCATTTT. Its translation: CASSPVNSNQPQHF.